The source of this T cell receptor (beta chain) is a study of T cell changes during pregnancy in multiple sclerosis. Produced via immunoSEQ multiplex PCR; TCRdb's table is partial and in-frame only. The sample shows fewer than 130,000 clones, roughly nine tenths of them seen only once. This specimen was peripheral blood, taken after pregnancy. The sequence came from a female donor with multiple sclerosis, enrolled in a pregnancy study.

The CDR3 DNA sequence: TGCGCCAGCAGCCAAGAAAGGGCTGGACACGAGAACACTGAAGCTTTCTTT. This gives the protein CASSQERAGHENTEAFF. The chain is built from TRBV4-1 and TRBJ1-1; D may be TRBD1 (5 bases). V dropped 0 bases and J dropped 1 base, with 15 bases sitting between them. CDR3 length: 17 residues. Germline CDR1 and CDR2: MGHRA and YSYEKL.